One T cell receptor (beta chain) is described in this entry. The same CDR3 can be traced to other DNA sequences in this sample. This specimen belongs to a study of shared clonotypes between healthy human individuals. The CDR3 runs 14 residues. The V and J ends lost 0 bases and 5 bases respectively, with 12 bases between them. Germline lookup yields CDR1 SGHRS and CDR2 YFSETQ. TCRdb's table, derived via immunoSEQ multiplex PCR, lists solely in-frame clones and lacks some. The table includes about 2.4 million clones, roughly 92% detected once. The chain combines TRBV5-1 with TRBJ2-7; a weak D match, TRBD1 (6 bases). The sample consisted of naive CD4+ T cells sorted from blood. Described subset: CD45RA+ positively selected. The receptor was derived from a young man in good health. The chain's CDR3 is CASSLEDRANEQYF. CDR3 in DNA: TGCGCCAGCAGCTTGGAGGACAGAGCCAACGAGCAGTACTTC. Based on the CDR3 plus reference TRBV5-1 and TRBJ2-7, the full variable domain is KAGVTQTPRYLIKTRGQQVTLSCSPISGHRSVSWYQQTPGQGLQFLFEYFSETQRNKGNFPGRFSGRQFSNSRSEMNVSTLELGDSALYLCASSLEDRANEQYFGPGTRLTVT.